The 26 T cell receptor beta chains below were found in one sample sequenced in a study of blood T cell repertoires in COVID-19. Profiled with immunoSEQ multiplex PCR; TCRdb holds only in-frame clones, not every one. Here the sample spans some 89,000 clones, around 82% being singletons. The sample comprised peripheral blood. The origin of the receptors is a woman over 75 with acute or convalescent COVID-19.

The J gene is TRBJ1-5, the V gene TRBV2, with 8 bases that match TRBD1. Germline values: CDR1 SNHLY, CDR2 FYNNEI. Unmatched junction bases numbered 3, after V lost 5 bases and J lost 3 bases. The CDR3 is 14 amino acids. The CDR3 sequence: CASSQTGANQPQHF. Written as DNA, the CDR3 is TGTGCCAGCAGTCAGACAGGGGCCAATCAGCCCCAGCATTTT.

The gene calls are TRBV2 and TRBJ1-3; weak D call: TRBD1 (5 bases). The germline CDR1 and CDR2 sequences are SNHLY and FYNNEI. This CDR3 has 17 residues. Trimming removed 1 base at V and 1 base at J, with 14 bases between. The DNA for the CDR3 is TGTGCCAGCAGTGAAGTCCCCAGGGTGATGTCTGGAAACACCATATATTTT. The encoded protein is CASSEVPRVMSGNTIYF.

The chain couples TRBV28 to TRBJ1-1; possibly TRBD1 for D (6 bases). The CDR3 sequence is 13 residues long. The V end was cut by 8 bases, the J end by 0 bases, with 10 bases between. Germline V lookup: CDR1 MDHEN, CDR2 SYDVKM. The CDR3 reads CASGGNMNTEAFF. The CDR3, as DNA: TGTGCCAGCGGGGGCAACATGAACACTGAAGCTTTCTTT. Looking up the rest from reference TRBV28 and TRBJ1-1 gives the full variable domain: DVKVTQSSRYLVKRTGEKVFLECVQDMDHENMFWYRQDPGLGLRLIYFSYDVKMKEKGDIPEGYSVSREKKERFSLILESASTNQTSMYLCASGGNMNTEAFFGQGTRLTVV.

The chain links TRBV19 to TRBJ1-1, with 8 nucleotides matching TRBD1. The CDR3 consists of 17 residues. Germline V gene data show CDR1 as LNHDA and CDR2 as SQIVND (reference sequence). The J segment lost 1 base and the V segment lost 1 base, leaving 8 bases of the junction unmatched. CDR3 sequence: CASSIGGQESRNTEAFF. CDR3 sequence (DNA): TGTGCCAGTAGTATAGGGGGACAGGAAAGTCGGAACACTGAAGCTTTCTTT. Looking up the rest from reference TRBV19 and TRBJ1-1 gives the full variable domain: DGGITQSPKYLFRKEGQNVTLSCEQNLNHDAMYWYRQDPGQGLRLIYYSQIVNDFQKGDIAEGYSVSREKKESFPLTVTSAQKNPTAFYLCASSIGGQESRNTEAFFGQGTRLTVV.

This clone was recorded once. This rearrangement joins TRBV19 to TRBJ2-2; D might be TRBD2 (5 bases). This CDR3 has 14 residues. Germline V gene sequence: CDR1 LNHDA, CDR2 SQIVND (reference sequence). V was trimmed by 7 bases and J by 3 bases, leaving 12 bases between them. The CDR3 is CASTGSWDTGELFF. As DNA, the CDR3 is TGTGCCAGTACGGGGTCTTGGGACACCGGGGAGCTGTTTTTT.

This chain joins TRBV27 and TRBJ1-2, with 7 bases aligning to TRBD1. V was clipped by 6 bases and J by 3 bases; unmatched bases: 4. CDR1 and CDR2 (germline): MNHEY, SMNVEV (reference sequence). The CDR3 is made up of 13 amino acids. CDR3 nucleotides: TGTGCCAGCAGACGACAGGGATACTATGGCTACACCTTC. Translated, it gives CASRRQGYYGYTF.

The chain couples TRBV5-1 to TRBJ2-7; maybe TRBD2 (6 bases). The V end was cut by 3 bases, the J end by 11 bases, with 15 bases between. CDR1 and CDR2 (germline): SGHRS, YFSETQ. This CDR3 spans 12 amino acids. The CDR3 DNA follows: TGCGCCAGCAGCTCGGACTCCCGGGGGAAGTACTTC. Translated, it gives CASSSDSRGKYF.

CDR3 sequence reads: CASSLDRTSLVPNEQFF. DNA for the CDR3: TGTGCCAGCAGCTTAGATCGCACCTCCCTAGTTCCCAATGAGCAGTTCTTC. The chain recombines TRBV11-2 with TRBJ2-1; D unclear. Trimming pared 0 bases from V and 6 bases from J, leaving 18 bases between. In germline, CDR1 is SGHAT, CDR2 FQNNGV. The CDR3 totals 17 residues. Based on the CDR3 plus reference TRBV11-2 and TRBJ2-1, the full variable domain is EAGVAQSPRYKIIEKRQSVAFWCNPISGHATLYWYQQILGQGPKLLIQFQNNGVVDDSQLPKDRFSAERLKGVDSTLKIQPAKLEDSAVYLCASSLDRTSLVPNEQFFGPGTRLTVL.

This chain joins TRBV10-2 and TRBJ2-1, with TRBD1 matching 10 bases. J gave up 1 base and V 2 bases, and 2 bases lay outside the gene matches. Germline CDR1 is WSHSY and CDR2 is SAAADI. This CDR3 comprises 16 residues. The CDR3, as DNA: TGCGCCAGCAGTGAGCCGGACAGGGGGTCCTACAATGAGCAGTTCTTC. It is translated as CASSEPDRGSYNEQFF.

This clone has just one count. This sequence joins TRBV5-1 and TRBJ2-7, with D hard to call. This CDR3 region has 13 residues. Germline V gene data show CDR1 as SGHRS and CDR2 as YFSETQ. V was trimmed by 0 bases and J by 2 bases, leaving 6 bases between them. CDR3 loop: CASSLDRTYEQYF. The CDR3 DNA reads TGCGCCAGCAGCTTGGACAGAACCTACGAGCAGTACTTC.

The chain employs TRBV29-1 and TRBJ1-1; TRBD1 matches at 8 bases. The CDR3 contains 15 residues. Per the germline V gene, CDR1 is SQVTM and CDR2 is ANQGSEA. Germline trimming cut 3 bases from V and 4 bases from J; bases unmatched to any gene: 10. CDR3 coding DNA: TGCAGCGTTGACAAGGCCGGAACAGGGGGCACTGAAGCTTTCTTT. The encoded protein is CSVDKAGTGGTEAFF. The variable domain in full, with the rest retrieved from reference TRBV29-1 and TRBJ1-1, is SAVISQKPSRDICQRGTSLTIQCQVDSQVTMMFWYRQQPGQSLTLIATANQGSEATYESGFVIDKFPISRPNLTFSTLTVSNMSPEDSSIYLCSVDKAGTGGTEAFFGQGTRLTVV.

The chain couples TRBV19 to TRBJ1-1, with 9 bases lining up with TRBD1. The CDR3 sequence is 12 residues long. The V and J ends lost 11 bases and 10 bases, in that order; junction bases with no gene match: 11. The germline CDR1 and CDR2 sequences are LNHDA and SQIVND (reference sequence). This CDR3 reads CAAQGALGRAFF. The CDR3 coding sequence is TGTGCCGCACAGGGGGCACTGGGCCGAGCTTTCTTT.

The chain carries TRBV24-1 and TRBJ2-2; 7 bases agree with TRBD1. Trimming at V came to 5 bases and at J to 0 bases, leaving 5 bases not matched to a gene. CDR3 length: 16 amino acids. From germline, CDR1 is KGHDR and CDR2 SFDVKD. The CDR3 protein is CATSARTGANTGELFF. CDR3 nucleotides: TGTGCCACCAGTGCTAGGACAGGCGCGAACACCGGGGAGCTGTTTTTT.

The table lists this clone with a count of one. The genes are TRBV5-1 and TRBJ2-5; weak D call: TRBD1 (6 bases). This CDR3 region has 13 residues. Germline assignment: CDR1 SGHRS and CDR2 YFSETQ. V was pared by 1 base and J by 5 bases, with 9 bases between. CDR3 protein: CASSLQGPETQYF. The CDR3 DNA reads TGCGCCAGCAGCTTGCAGGGGCCGGAGACCCAGTACTTC.

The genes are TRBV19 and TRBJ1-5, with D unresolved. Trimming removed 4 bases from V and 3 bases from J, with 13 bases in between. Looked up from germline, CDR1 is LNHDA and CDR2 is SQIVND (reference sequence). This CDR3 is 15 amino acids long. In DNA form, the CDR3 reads TGTGCCAGTAGTACCAGTACCTTTATCAATCAGCCCCAGCATTTT. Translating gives CASSTSTFINQPQHF.

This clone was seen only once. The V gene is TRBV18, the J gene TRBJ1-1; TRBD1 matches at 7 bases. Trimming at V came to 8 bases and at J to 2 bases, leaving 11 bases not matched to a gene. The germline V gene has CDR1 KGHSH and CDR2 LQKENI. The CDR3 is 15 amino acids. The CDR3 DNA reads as TGTGCCAGCGCGCTATCACAGGGGTCCAACACTGAAGCTTTCTTT. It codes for CASALSQGSNTEAFF.

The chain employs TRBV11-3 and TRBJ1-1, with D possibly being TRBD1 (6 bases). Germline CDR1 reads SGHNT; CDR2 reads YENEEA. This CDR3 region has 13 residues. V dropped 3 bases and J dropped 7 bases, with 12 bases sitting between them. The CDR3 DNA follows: TGTGCCAGCAGCTTGGGGGGGGGCGGTGAAGCTTTCTTT. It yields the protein CASSLGGGGEAFF.

The CDR3 spells CASIREGASYQPQHF. CDR3 bases: TGCGCCAGTATACGAGAGGGGGCTTCCTATCAGCCCCAGCATTTT. The chain carries TRBV5-1 and TRBJ1-5; 7 bases match TRBD1. The germline V gene encodes CDR1 SGHRS and CDR2 YFSETQ. The CDR3 is made up of 15 amino acids. The V gene end was trimmed by 8 bases and the J gene end by 5 bases; junction bases not matched to a gene: 13.

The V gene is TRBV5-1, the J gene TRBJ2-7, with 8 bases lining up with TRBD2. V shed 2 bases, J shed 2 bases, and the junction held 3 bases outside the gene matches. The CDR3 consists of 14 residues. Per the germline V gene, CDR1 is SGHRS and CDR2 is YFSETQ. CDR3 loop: CASSLSGGTYEQYF. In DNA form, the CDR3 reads TGCGCCAGCAGCTTAAGCGGGGGTACCTACGAGCAGTACTTC.

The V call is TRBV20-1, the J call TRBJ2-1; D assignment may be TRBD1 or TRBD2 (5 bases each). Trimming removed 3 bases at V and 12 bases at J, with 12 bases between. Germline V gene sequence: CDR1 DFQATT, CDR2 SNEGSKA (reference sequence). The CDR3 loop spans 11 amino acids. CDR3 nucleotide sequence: TGCAGTGCTAGTGGGGCCGCGGGGCAGTTCTTC. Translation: CSASGAAGQFF.

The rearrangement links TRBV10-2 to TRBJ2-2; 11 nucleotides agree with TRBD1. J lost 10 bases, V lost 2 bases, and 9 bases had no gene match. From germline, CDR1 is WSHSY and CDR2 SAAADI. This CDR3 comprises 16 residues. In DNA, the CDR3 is TGCGCCAGCAGTGAGAGGGGACAGGGGGTTTCTGCGGAGCTGTTTTTT. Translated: CASSERGQGVSAELFF.

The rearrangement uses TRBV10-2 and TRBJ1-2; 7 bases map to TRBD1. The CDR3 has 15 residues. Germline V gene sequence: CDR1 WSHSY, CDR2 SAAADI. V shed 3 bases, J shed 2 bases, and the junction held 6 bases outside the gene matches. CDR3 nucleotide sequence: TGCGCCAGCAGTGACCGGAGGGGGCAGAACTATGGCTACACCTTC. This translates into CASSDRRGQNYGYTF.

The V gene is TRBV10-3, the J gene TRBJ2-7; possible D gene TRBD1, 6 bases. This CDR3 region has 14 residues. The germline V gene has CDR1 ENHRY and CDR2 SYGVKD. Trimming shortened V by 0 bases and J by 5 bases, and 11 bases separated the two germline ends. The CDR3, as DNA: TGTGCCATCAGTGAGTCTCCCAGGGGAGACGAGCAGTACTTC. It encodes CAISESPRGDEQYF.

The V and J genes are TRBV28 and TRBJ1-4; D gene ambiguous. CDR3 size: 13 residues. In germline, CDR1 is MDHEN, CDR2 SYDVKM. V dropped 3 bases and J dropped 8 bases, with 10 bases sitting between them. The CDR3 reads CASSFFDTEKLFF. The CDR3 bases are TGTGCCAGCAGTTTCTTTGACACCGAAAAACTGTTTTTT. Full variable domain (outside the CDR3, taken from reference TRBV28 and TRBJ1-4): DVKVTQSSRYLVKRTGEKVFLECVQDMDHENMFWYRQDPGLGLRLIYFSYDVKMKEKGDIPEGYSVSREKKERFSLILESASTNQTSMYLCASSFFDTEKLFFGSGTQLSVL.

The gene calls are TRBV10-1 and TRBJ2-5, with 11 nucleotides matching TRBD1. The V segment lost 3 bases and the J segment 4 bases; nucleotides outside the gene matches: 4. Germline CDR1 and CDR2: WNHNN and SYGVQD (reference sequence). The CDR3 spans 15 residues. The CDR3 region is CASSDPGQGGETQYF. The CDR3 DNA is TGCGCCAGCAGTGACCCGGGACAGGGGGGAGAGACCCAGTACTTC.

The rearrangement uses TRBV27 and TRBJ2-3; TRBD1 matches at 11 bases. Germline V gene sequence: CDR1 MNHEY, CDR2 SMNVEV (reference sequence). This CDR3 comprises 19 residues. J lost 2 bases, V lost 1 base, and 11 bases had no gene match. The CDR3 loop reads CASSLFSRDRGSLTDTQYF. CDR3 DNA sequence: TGTGCCAGCAGTTTATTCTCCCGGGACAGGGGGTCCCTCACAGATACGCAGTATTTT.